This TCR beta chain was retrieved from a study of T cell repertoires in cytomegalovirus infection. Overall study: Recently identified HLA-C-restricted CMV epitopes and well-studied HLA-B-restricted CMV epitopes were used by the study. Signatures in public TCR beta sequences pointed to both CMV infection and matching HLA type.

About this clonotype itself: Its antigen is unknown.

V was clipped by 4 bases and J by 11 bases, with 6 bases between them. From germline, CDR1 is WSHSY and CDR2 SAAADI. The CDR3 extends over 10 amino acids. MiXCR, applied by TCRdb to the reads, yields one record per CDR3 protein. The data hold 900,000 to 950,000 distinct CDR3 sequences, with 25% to 40% observed a single time. Notes on the study in general: Dominating the ex vivo response were HLA-C-restricted CMV-specific TCR beta clonotypes. There were carriers of CMV plus the relevant HLA, and cumulative public TCR beta family frequency identified them.

The rearrangement joins TRBV10-2 to TRBJ2-4; D possibly corresponds to TRBD2 (5 bases). The sequenced sample was cultured CD8+ T cells from PBMCs, obtained from culture after CMV antigen stimulation. This clonotype was obtained from a human donor in good health (CMV status not recorded). Some clones in this sample may be carry-over from other donors' samples. Here the CDR3 reads CASSGGVQYF. The CDR3, as DNA: TGCGCCAGCAGTGGGGGAGTTCAGTACTTC.